The T cell receptor beta chain described here comes from a study of cytomegalovirus exposure and HLA in healthy donors. It was the roughly 110-subject validation cohort, separate from the approximately 690-subject first cohort, to which the donors belonged. Trimming took 4 bases from V and 7 from J, leaving 25 bases between them. This CDR3 is built from 18 residues. CDR1 and CDR2 (germline): MNHEY, SMNVEV (reference sequence). Clones were read by immunoSEQ multiplex PCR, and TCRdb kept only the in-frame ones, dropping some. Of approximately 300,000 clones listed, around 90% are singletons. This TCR was sampled from a woman aged 25 to 39 in good health and CMV-seropositive. This rearrangement joins TRBV27 to TRBJ2-2, with D maybe TRBD1 (7 bases). Source material: PBMCs. The CDR3 coding sequence is TGTGCCAGCAGTTCCATTCTTCGGGCAGGGGGGCGTATCGGGGAGCTGTTTTTT. Protein sequence: CASSSILRAGGRIGELFF.